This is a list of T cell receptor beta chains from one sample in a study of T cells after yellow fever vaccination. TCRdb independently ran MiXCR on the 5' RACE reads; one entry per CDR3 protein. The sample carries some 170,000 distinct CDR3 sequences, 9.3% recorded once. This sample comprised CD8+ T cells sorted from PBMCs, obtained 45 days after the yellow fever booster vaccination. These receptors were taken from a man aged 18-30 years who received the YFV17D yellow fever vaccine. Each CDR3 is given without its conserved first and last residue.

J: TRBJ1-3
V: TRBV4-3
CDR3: ASSQTDRLFSGNTIY

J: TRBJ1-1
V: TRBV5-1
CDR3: ASSQSRRGSTEAF

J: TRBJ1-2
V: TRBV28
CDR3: ASSPGHGDGYT

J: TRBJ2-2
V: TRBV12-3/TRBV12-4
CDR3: ASSLDRNTGELF

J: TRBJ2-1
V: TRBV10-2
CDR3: ASRPNLARPHNEQF

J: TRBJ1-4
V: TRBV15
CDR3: ATSINRMVDEKLF

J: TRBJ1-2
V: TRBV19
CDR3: ASSILADRSENYGYT

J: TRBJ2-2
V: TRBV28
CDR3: ASSKEGGGPSTGELF

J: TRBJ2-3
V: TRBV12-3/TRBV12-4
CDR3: ASKQGAGDTQY

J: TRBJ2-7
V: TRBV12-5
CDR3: ASGLDLQAEQY

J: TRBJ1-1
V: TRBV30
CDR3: AWSLFATIPEAF

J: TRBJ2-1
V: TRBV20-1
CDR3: SARSLFNEQF

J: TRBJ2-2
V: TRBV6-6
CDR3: ASLSERVTGELF

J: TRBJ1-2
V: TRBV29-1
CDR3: SVTRGTRYGYT

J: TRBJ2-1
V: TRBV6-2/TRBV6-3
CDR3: ASSYTSDYNEQF